A single sample gave rise to the 4 T cell receptor beta chains below, sequenced in a study of T cell changes during pregnancy in multiple sclerosis. Generated by immunoSEQ multiplex PCR, the TCRdb table keeps only in-frame clones and is missing some. The sample lists approximately 58,000 clones, approximately 90% occurring once. The input for sequencing was peripheral blood, taken in the second trimester of pregnancy. The receptors were sampled from a female donor in good health, enrolled as a control in a pregnancy study.

The gene calls are TRBV6-6 and TRBJ1-1; D gene uncertain. V lost 0 bases and J lost 8, with 13 bases in between. CDR1 is MNHNY, CDR2 SVGAGI, per germline (reference sequence). The CDR3 totals 14 residues. The CDR3 region has the DNA TGTGCCAGCAGTTACTCGATGGGGAGAGGAGAAGCTTTCTTT. Its translation: CASSYSMGRGEAFF.

The chain uses TRBV7-2 and TRBJ1-5; D may be TRBD1 (5 bases). This CDR3 comprises 15 residues. Trimming took off 1 base at V and 4 bases at J, with 11 bases between the two ends. Germline assignment: CDR1 SGHTA and CDR2 FQGNSA. CDR3: CASSLERGGNQPQHF. The CDR3 nucleotides read TGTGCCAGCAGCTTAGAAAGGGGAGGGAATCAGCCCCAGCATTTT. Variable domain in full (rest from reference TRBV7-2 and TRBJ1-5): GAGVSQSPSNKVTEKGKDVELRCDPISGHTALYWYRQSLGQGLEFLIYFQGNSAPDKSGLPSDRFSAERTGGSVSTLTIQRTQQEDSAVYLCASSLERGGNQPQHFGDGTRLSIL.

The chain recombines TRBV27 with TRBJ2-7; 8 bases map to TRBD1. The junction had 6 bases not matched to a gene; V was cut back by 4 bases and J by 1 base. The V gene's germline CDR1 is MNHEY and CDR2 SMNVEV (reference sequence). CDR3 size: 15 residues. CDR3 sequence: CASSSKTGVSYEQYF. CDR3 DNA sequence: TGTGCCAGCAGTTCAAAGACAGGGGTTTCCTACGAGCAGTACTTC.

The rearrangement joins TRBV5-1 to TRBJ1-4; D is possibly TRBD1 (6 bases). Per the germline V gene, CDR1 is SGHRS and CDR2 is YFSETQ. This CDR3 region has 15 residues. The V gene lost 4 bases and the J gene lost 6 bases, with 16 bases spanning the gap. The CDR3 DNA is TGCGCCAGCAGCCCCCACAGGGCCCCCGATGAAAAACTGTTTTTT. This gives the protein CASSPHRAPDEKLFF.